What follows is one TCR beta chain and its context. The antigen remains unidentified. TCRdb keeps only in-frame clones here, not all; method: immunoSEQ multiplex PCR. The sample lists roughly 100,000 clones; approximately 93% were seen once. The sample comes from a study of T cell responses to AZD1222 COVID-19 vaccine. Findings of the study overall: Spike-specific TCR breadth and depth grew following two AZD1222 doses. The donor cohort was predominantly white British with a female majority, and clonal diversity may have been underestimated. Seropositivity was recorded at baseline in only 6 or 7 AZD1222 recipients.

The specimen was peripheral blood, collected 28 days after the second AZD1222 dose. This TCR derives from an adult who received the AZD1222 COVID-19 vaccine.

CDR3 in amino acids: CASSLAAAVEQYF. The DNA of the CDR3 is TGTGCCAGCAGCTTAGCGGCGGCAGTCGAGCAGTACTTC. The gene calls are TRBV7-2 and TRBJ2-7; D remains unclear. Trimming took 0 bases from V and 6 from J, leaving 9 bases between them. This CDR3 region has 13 residues. Germline V CDR1 and CDR2: SGHTA, FQGNSA. Together with reference TRBV7-2 and TRBJ2-7, the CDR3 gives the full variable domain: GAGVSQSPSNKVTEKGKDVELRCDPISGHTALYWYRQSLGQGLEFLIYFQGNSAPDKSGLPSDRFSAERTGGSVSTLTIQRTQQEDSAVYLCASSLAAAVEQYFGPGTRLTVT.